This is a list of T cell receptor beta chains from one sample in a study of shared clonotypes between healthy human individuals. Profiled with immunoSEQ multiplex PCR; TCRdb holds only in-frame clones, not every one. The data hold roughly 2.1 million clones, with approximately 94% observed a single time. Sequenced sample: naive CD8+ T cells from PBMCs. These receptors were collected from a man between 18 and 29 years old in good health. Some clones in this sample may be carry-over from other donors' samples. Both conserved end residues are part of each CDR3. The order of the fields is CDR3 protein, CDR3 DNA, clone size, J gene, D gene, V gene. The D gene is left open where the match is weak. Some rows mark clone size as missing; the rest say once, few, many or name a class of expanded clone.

CDR3: CASSLLGVYEQYF
DNA: TGTGCCAGCAGTTTATTAGGGGTTTACGAGCAGTACTTC
size: NA
J: TRBJ2-7
D: NA
V: TRBV28

CDR3: CASSQVLGDSDTQYF
DNA: TGCGCCAGCAGCCAAGTTCTGGGGGATAGCGATACGCAGTATTTT
size: NA
J: TRBJ2-3
D: NA
V: TRBV4-1

CDR3: CASSWEGTQYF
DNA: TGTGCCAGCAGTTGGGAGGGGACCCAGTACTTC
size: NA
J: TRBJ2-5
D: TRBD2
V: TRBV27

CDR3: CASSSQPQHF
DNA: TGTGCCAGCAGCTCTCAGCCCCAGCATTTT
size: few
J: TRBJ1-5
D: NA
V: TRBV28

CDR3: CATSLVEQETQYF
DNA: TGTGCCACCAGCTTGGTAGAGCAAGAGACCCAGTACTTC
size: NA
J: TRBJ2-5
D: NA
V: TRBV15

CDR3: CASSVDSADTGELFF
DNA: TGTGCCAGCAGCGTAGATTCTGCGGACACCGGGGAGCTGTTTTTT
size: NA
J: TRBJ2-2
D: NA
V: TRBV9

CDR3: CASSPRARSGSYF
DNA: TGTGCCAGCAGTCCCCGGGCTCGGTCAGGCTCGTACTTC
size: NA
J: TRBJ2-7
D: NA
V: TRBV28

CDR3: CAEFGQWETQYF
DNA: TGCGCCGAGTTTGGACAGTGGGAGACCCAGTACTTC
size: NA
J: TRBJ2-5
D: NA
V: TRBV23-1

CDR3: CASSLSLGSSYEQYF
DNA: TGTGCCAGCAGTTTATCGCTCGGCAGCTCCTACGAGCAGTACTTC
size: once
J: TRBJ2-7
D: NA
V: TRBV27

CDR3: CASSAWTGSGGNTIYF
DNA: TGCGCCAGCAGCGCCTGGACAGGGAGTGGTGGAAACACCATATATTTT
size: NA
J: TRBJ1-3
D: TRBD1
V: TRBV5-1

CDR3: CASSLSGQGEDYGYTF
DNA: TGTGCCAGCAGTTTATCAGGGCAGGGGGAGGACTATGGCTACACCTTC
size: NA
J: TRBJ1-2
D: TRBD1
V: TRBV27

CDR3: CASSPKLGHNYGYTF
DNA: TGTGCCAGCAGCCCTAAACTGGGACACAACTATGGCTACACCTTC
size: NA
J: TRBJ1-2
D: NA
V: TRBV4-2

CDR3: CASSKVSRNTEAFF
DNA: TGTGCCAGCAGCAAAGTAAGCCGAAACACTGAAGCTTTCTTT
size: NA
J: TRBJ1-1
D: NA
V: TRBV21-1

CDR3: CASSRFADPGDEQFF
DNA: TGTGCCAGCAGCCGATTCGCCGACCCCGGGGATGAGCAGTTCTTC
size: NA
J: TRBJ2-1
D: NA
V: TRBV5-6

CDR3: CASSPGLVNEQYF
DNA: TGTGCCAGCAGCCCGGGACTAGTGAACGAGCAGTACTTC
size: once
J: TRBJ2-7
D: TRBD2
V: TRBV4-2

CDR3: CASSFGTAYGYTF
DNA: TGTGCCAGCAGCTTTGGCACGGCCTATGGCTACACCTTC
size: NA
J: TRBJ1-2
D: NA
V: TRBV5-6